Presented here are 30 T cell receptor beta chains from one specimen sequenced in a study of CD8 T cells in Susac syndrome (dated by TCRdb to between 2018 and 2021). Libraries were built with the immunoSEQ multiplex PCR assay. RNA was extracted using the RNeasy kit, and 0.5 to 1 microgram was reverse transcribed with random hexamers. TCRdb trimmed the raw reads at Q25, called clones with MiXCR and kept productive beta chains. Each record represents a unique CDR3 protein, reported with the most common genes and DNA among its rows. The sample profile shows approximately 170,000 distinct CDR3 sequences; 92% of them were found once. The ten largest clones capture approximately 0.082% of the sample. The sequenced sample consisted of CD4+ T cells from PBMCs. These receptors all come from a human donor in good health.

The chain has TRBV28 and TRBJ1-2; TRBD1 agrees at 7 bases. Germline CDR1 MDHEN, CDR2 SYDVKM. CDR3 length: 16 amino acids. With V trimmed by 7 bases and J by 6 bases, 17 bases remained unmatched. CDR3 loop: CASTNPRQGRVDGYTF. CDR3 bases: TGTGCCAGCACCAATCCTCGACAGGGAAGGGTGGATGGCTACACCTTC.

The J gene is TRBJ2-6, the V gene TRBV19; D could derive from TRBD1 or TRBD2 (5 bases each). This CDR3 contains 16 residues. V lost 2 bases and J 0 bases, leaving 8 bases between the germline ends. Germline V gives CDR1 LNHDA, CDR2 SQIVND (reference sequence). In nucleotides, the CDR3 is TGTGCCAGTAGTATAAGCGGACACTCTGGGGCCAACGTCCTGACTTTC. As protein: CASSISGHSGANVLTF.

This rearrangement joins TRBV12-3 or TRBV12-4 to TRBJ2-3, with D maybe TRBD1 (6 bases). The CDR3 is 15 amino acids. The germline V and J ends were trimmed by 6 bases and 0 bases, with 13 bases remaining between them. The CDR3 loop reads CASRSDRPSTDTQYF. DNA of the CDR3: TGTGCCAGCAGGTCTGACAGGCCTAGCACAGATACGCAGTATTTT.

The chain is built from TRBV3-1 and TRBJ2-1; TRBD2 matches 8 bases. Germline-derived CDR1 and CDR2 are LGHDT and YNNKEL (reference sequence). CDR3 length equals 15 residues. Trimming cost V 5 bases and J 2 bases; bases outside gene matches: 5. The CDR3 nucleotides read TGTGCCAGCAGCGAAGCGGGAGTCCCCTACAATGAGCAGTTCTTC. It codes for CASSEAGVPYNEQFF.

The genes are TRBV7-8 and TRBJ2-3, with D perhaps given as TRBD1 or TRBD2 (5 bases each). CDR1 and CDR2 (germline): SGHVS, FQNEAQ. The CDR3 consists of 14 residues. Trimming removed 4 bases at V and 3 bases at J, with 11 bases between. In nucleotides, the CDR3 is TGTGCCAGCAGCTCCGGGGCCGTTACAGATACGCAGTATTTT. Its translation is CASSSGAVTDTQYF.

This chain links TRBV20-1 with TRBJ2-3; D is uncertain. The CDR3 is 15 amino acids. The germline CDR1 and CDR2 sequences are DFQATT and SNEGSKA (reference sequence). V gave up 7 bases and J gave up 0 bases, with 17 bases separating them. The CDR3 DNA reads TGCAGTGGGTCGGAAAGGTCAGCTAGCACAGATACGCAGTATTTT. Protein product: CSGSERSASTDTQYF.

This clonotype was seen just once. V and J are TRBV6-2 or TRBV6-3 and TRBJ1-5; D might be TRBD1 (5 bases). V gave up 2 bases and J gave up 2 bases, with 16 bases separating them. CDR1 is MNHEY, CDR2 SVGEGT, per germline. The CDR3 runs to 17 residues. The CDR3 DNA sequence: TGTGCCAGCAGTTACGAGCCGGGACGGGGGGGCAATCAGCCCCAGCATTTT. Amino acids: CASSYEPGRGGNQPQHF.

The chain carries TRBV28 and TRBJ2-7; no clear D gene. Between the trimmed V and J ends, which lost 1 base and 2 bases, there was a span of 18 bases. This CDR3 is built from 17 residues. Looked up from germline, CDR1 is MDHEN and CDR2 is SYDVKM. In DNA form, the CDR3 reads TGTGCCAGCAGTTTATACCCCTCCTTCGGGTCAACCTACGAGCAGTACTTC. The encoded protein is CASSLYPSFGSTYEQYF.

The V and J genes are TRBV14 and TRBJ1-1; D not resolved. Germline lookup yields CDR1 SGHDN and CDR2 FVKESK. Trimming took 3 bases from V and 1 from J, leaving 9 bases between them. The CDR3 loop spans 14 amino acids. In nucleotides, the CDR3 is TGTGCCAGCAGCCAGGTGTACGGGAACACTGAAGCTTTCTTT. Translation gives CASSQVYGNTEAFF. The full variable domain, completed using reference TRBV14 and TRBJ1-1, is EAGVTQFPSHSVIEKGQTVTLRCDPISGHDNLYWYRRVMGKEIKFLLHFVKESKQDESGMPNNRFLAERTGGTYSTLKVQPAELEDSGVYFCASSQVYGNTEAFFGQGTRLTVV.

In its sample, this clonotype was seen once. This chain's CDR3 is CASSQDPPGGLYGYTF. DNA of the CDR3: TGCGCCAGCAGCCAAGATCCCCCTGGCGGCCTCTATGGCTACACCTTC. This sequence joins TRBV4-3 and TRBJ1-2, with no clear D. Trimming left V 0 bases short and J 4 bases short, with 15 bases between. The CDR3 is 16 amino acids. CDR1 is LGHNA and CDR2 is YSLEER in the germline V gene.

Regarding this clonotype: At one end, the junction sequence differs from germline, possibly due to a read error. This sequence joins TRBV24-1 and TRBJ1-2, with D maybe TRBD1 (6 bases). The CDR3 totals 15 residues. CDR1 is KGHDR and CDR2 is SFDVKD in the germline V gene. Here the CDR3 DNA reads TGTGCCACCAGTGACCCCGAGGACAGTAACTATTGCTACACCTTC. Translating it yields CATSDPEDSNYCYTF.

This CDR3 reads CASNKGQGSNQPQHF. The CDR3 nucleotides read TGTGCCAGCAATAAAGGACAGGGCAGCAATCAGCCCCAGCATTTT. V is TRBV6-2 or TRBV6-3 and J is TRBJ1-5; TRBD1 matches 8 bases. V trimming: 7 bases; J trimming: 1 base; junction bases outside the gene matches: 6. CDR3 size: 15 residues. The germline gives CDR1 MNHEY, CDR2 SVGEGT.

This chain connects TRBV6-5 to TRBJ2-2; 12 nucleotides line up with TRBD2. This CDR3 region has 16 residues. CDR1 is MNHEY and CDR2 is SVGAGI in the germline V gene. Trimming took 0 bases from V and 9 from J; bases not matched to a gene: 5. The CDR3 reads CASSYSLAGGSRELFF. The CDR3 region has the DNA TGTGCCAGCAGTTACTCGCTAGCGGGGGGGTCCAGGGAGCTGTTTTTT.

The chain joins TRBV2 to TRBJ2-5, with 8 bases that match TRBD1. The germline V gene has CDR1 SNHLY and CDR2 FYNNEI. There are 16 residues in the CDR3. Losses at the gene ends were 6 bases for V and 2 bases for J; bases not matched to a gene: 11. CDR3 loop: CASRGYSQGVQETQYF. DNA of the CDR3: TGTGCCAGCAGGGGGTACTCACAGGGGGTTCAAGAGACCCAGTACTTC. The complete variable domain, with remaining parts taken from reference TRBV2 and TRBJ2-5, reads EPEVTQTPSHQVTQMGQEVILRCVPISNHLYFYWYRQILGQKVEFLVSFYNNEISEKSEIFDDQFSVERPDGSNFTLKIRSTKLEDSAMYFCASRGYSQGVQETQYFGPGTRLLVL.

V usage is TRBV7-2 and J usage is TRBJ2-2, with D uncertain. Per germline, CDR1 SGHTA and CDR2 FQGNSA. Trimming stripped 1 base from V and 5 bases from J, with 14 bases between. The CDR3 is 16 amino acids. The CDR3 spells CASSLGSNSGTGELFF. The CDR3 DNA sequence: TGTGCCAGCAGCTTAGGATCGAACTCAGGAACCGGGGAGCTGTTTTTT.

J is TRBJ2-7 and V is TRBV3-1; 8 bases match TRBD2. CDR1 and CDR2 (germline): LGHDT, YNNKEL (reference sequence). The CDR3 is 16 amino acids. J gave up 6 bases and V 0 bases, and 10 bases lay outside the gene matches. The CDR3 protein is CASSQEPAGASGEQYF. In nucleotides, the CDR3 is TGTGCCAGCAGCCAAGAACCAGCGGGAGCCTCGGGCGAGCAGTACTTC.

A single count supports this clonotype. CDR3 residues: CASSLGTNSPLHF. In DNA form, the CDR3 reads TGCGCCAGCAGCTTGGGCACAAATTCACCCCTCCACTTT. The chain links TRBV5-1 to TRBJ1-6, with D uncertain. V was trimmed by 0 bases and J by 7 bases, leaving 5 bases between them. CDR1 and CDR2 (germline): SGHRS, YFSETQ. This CDR3 comprises 13 residues. The variable domain in full, completed from reference TRBV5-1 and TRBJ1-6, reads KAGVTQTPRYLIKTRGQQVTLSCSPISGHRSVSWYQQTPGQGLQFLFEYFSETQRNKGNFPGRFSGRQFSNSRSEMNVSTLELGDSALYLCASSLGTNSPLHFGNGTRLTVT.

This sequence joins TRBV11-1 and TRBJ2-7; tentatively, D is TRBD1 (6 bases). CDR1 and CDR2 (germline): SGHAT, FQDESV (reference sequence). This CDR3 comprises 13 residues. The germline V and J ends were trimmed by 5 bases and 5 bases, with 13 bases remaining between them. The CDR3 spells CASSRGQYNEQYF. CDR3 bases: TGTGCCAGCAGCAGAGGACAGTACAACGAGCAGTACTTC.

In DNA form, the CDR3 reads TGCGCCAGCAGCCAGGGGACAGGGGGACTAAACATTCAGTACTTC. Encoded protein: CASSQGTGGLNIQYF. V gene TRBV4-1 combines with J gene TRBJ2-4; 11 bases are a match to TRBD1. Germline loops: CDR1 MGHRA, CDR2 YSYEKL. This CDR3 spans 15 amino acids. J gave up 6 bases and V 3 bases, and 4 bases lay outside the gene matches.

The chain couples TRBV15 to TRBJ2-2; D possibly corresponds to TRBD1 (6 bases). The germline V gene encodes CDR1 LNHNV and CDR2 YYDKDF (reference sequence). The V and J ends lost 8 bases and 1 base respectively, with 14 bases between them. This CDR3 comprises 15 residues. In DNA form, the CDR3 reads TGTGCCACCTCCGAGGGGGTTCAGAACACCGGGGAGCTGTTTTTT. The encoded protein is CATSEGVQNTGELFF.

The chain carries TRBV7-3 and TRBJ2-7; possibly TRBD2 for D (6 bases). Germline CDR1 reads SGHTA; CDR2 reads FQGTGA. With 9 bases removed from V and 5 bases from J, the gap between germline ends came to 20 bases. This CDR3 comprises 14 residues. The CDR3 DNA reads TGTGCCAGAAATATTAGAGGACTACTCGACGAGCAGTACTTC. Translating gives CARNIRGLLDEQYF.

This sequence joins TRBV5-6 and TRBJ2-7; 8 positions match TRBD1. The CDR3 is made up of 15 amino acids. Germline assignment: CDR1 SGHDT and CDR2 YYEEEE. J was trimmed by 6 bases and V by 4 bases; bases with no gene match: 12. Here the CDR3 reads CASSARQGRSGEQYF. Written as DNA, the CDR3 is TGTGCCAGCAGCGCTCGACAGGGGAGGAGCGGCGAGCAGTACTTC.

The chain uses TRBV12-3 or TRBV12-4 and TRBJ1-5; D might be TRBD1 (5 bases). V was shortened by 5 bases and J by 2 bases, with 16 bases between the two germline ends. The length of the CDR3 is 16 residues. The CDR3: CASSQGAGSGNQPQHF. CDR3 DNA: TGTGCCAGCAGTCAAGGTGCAGGGTCAGGCAATCAGCCCCAGCATTTT.

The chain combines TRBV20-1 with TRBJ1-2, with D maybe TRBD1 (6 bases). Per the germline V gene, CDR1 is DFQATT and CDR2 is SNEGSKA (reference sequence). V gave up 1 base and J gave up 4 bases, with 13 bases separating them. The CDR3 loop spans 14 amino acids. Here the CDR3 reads CSARAQGHFYGYTF. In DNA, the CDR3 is TGCAGTGCTAGAGCTCAGGGACACTTCTATGGCTACACCTTC.

CDR3 residues: CASSFTGQMVRTEAFF. The DNA for the CDR3 is TGCGCCAGCAGCTTTACGGGGCAGATGGTGAGGACTGAAGCTTTCTTT. This chain uses TRBV5-1 with TRBJ1-1, with D tentatively TRBD1 (5 bases). Germline lookup yields CDR1 SGHRS and CDR2 YFSETQ. V dropped 2 bases and J dropped 5 bases, with 19 bases sitting between them. The length of the CDR3 is 16 residues.

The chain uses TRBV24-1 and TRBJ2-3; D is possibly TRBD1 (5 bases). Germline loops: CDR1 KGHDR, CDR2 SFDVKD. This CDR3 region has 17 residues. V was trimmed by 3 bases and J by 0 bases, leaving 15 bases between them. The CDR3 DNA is TGTGCCACCAGTGATCCGTCGACAGATACTAGCACAGATACGCAGTATTTT. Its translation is CATSDPSTDTSTDTQYF.

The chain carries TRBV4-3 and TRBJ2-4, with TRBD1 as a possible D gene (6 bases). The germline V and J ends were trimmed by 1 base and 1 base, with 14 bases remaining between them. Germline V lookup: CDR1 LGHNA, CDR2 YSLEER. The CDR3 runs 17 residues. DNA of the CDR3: TGCGCCAGCAGCCAAGTTTTGTCAGGGGAGGCCAAAAACATTCAGTACTTC. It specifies CASSQVLSGEAKNIQYF.

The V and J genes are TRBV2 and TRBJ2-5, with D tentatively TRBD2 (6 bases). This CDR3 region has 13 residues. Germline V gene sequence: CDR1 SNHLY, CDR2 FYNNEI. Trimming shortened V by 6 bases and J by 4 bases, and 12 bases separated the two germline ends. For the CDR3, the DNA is TGTGCCAGCAGAACCGGACTATTAGAGACCCAGTACTTC. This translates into CASRTGLLETQYF.

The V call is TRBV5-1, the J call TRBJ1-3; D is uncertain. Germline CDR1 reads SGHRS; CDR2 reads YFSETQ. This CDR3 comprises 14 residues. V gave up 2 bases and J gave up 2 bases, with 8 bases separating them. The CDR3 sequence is CASSFGGPGNTIYF. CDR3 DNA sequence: TGCGCCAGCAGCTTTGGAGGGCCTGGAAACACCATATATTTT.

This CDR3 is CASSGQGIYNEQFF. The CDR3 coding sequence is TGTGCCAGCAGCGGACAGGGCATCTACAATGAGCAGTTCTTC. This chain connects TRBV2 to TRBJ2-1, with 8 nucleotides matching TRBD1. Germline V gene data show CDR1 as SNHLY and CDR2 as FYNNEI. V was clipped by 6 bases and J by 3 bases; unmatched bases: 4. The CDR3 spans 14 residues.